The next 29 T cell receptor beta chains were all read from a single sample in a study of technical replicates of blood from a handful of donors. Using immunoSEQ multiplex PCR, the repertoire was profiled, and TCRdb retains in-frame clones only, with some absent. This table has around 81,000 clones, about 81% appearing once. What was sequenced was PBMCs. The origin of the receptors is a human donor in good health. Some clones in this sample may be carry-over from other donors' samples.

This chain connects TRBV6-5 to TRBJ1-6; possible D gene TRBD1, 5 bases. The CDR3 has 16 amino acids. The germline V and J ends were trimmed by 0 bases and 7 bases, with 13 bases remaining between them. The germline CDR1 and CDR2 sequences are MNHEY and SVGAGI. CDR3 in amino acids: CASSYSRQNRNSPLHF. As DNA, the CDR3 is TGTGCCAGCAGTTACTCGAGACAGAACAGAAATTCACCCCTCCACTTT.

The rearrangement links TRBV30 to TRBJ1-1; D not certain. The CDR3 extends over 13 amino acids. CDR1 and CDR2 from the germline V gene are GTSNPN and SVGIG (reference sequence). V shed 0 bases and J shed 0 bases, with 5 bases lying between them. As DNA, the CDR3 is TGTGCCTGGAGTGTACGGGTGAACACTGAAGCTTTCTTT. Its translation: CAWSVRVNTEAFF.

The chain employs TRBV6-1 and TRBJ2-1; 11 nucleotides align to TRBD2. J gave up 8 bases and V 6 bases, and 6 bases lay outside the gene matches. There are 14 residues in the CDR3. Per the germline V gene, CDR1 is MNHNS and CDR2 is SASEGT. DNA for the CDR3: TGTGCCAGCAGGGCTAGCGGGGGGAGAGATGAGCAGTTCTTC. Protein sequence: CASRASGGRDEQFF.

This clone turned up a few times. The chain employs TRBV21-1 and TRBJ1-6. TRBV21-1 is a pseudogene. The CDR3 runs 14 residues. CDR3 coding DNA: TGTGCCAGCAGCAAAAGTCTGATAGATTCACCCCTCCACTTT. Translating gives CASSKSLIDSPLHF.

The chain carries TRBV4-1 and TRBJ2-7; TRBD2 matches 8 bases. V lost 3 bases and J lost 3; bases outside the gene matches: 4. Germline assignment: CDR1 MGHRA and CDR2 YSYEKL. The CDR3 contains 14 residues. CDR3 in DNA: TGCGCCAGCAGCCAGAGGACTAGCAACTACGAGCAGTACTTC. Translation gives CASSQRTSNYEQYF.

The V and J genes are TRBV18 and TRBJ2-7, with a tentative D call TRBD2 (6 bases). The CDR3 contains 16 residues. The V gene's germline CDR1 is KGHSH and CDR2 LQKENI. Trimming shortened V by 6 bases and J by 2 bases, and 20 bases separated the two germline ends. The CDR3 spells CASSGLEGPFTYEQYF. In DNA form, the CDR3 reads TGTGCCAGCTCCGGCTTGGAGGGACCGTTTACCTACGAGCAGTACTTC.

This chain joins TRBV5-1 and TRBJ2-1, with TRBD2 matching 11 bases. The CDR3 sequence is 17 residues long. J was trimmed by 7 bases and V by 2 bases; bases with no gene match: 11. The germline V gene encodes CDR1 SGHRS and CDR2 YFSETQ. CDR3 nucleotide sequence: TGCGCCAGCAGCTTACTCCCTGGGACTAGCGGTCGGAATGAGCAGTTCTTC. Translation: CASSLLPGTSGRNEQFF.

The rearrangement uses TRBV15 and TRBJ2-5, with a tentative D call TRBD2 (6 bases). With 0 bases removed from V and 6 bases from J, the gap between germline ends came to 14 bases. Germline loops: CDR1 LNHNV, CDR2 YYDKDF (reference sequence). The CDR3 extends over 15 amino acids. CDR3 coding DNA: TGTGCCACCAGCAGAGATGAGGAGGGCATGAAGACCCAGTACTTC. Translating it yields CATSRDEEGMKTQYF. Full variable domain (missing parts from reference TRBV15 and TRBJ2-5): DAMVIQNPRYQVTQFGKPVTLSCSQTLNHNVMYWYQQKSSQAPKLLFHYYDKDFNNEADTPDNFQSRRPNTSFCFLDIRSPGLGDTAMYLCATSRDEEGMKTQYFGPGTRLLVL.

This clone was detected a few times. The rearrangement links TRBV13 to TRBJ2-7, with TRBD2 matching over 9 bases. From germline, CDR1 is PRHDT and CDR2 FYEKMQ (reference sequence). The CDR3 contains 19 residues. With V trimmed by 4 bases and J by 0 bases, 16 bases remained unmatched. CDR3 DNA: TGTGCCAGCAGCTCGACGGGAGTCGCGGGGGGGCCAAGCTCCTACGAGCAGTACTTC. This encodes CASSSTGVAGGPSSYEQYF.

This chain joins TRBV6-5 and TRBJ1-2; D is possibly TRBD1 (6 bases). The CDR3 runs 13 residues. Germline V lookup: CDR1 MNHEY, CDR2 SVGAGI. V was trimmed by 4 bases and J by 4 bases, leaving 10 bases between them. CDR3 coding DNA: TGTGCCAGCAGTTTGGACAGCTCCTATGGCTACACCTTC. This codes for CASSLDSSYGYTF.

The chain employs TRBV5-4 and TRBJ1-2; TRBD1 is a possible D gene (5 bases). Germline CDR1 and CDR2: SGHNT and YYREEE (reference sequence). V dropped 4 bases and J dropped 10 bases, with 17 bases sitting between them. The CDR3 is 13 amino acids. CDR3 protein: CASSGWTPRVYTF. CDR3 sequence (DNA): TGTGCCAGCAGCGGGTGGACACCCAGAGTCTACACCTTC.

The CDR3 sequence is CASSVDRVGVATEAFF. CDR3 nucleotides: TGTGCCAGCAGCGTAGACAGGGTGGGGGTGGCCACTGAAGCTTTCTTT. V and J are TRBV9 and TRBJ1-1; tentative D call: TRBD1 (6 bases). The V gene lost 0 bases and the J gene lost 4 bases, with 16 bases spanning the gap. The germline V gene encodes CDR1 SGDLS and CDR2 YYNGEE. The CDR3 is made up of 16 amino acids.

The chain carries TRBV30 and TRBJ1-4; 8 bases match TRBD1. Germline V gene sequence: CDR1 GTSNPN, CDR2 SVGIG (reference sequence). The CDR3 runs 13 residues. With 4 bases clipped from V and 8 bases from J, the junction kept 6 bases outside the gene matches. The CDR3: CAWTVRTGEKLFF. Written as DNA, the CDR3 is TGTGCCTGGACGGTTAGGACAGGGGAAAAACTGTTTTTT.

This clone was observed once. This chain links TRBV7-9 with TRBJ1-3; a possible D gene is TRBD1 (5 bases). Germline V lookup: CDR1 SEHNR, CDR2 FQNEAQ (reference sequence). V was shortened by 6 bases and J by 0 bases, with 9 bases between the two germline ends. This CDR3 is built from 14 residues. CDR3 sequence: CASSFGGSGNTIYF. The CDR3 DNA is TGTGCCAGCAGTTTCGGGGGCTCTGGAAACACCATATATTTT.

The gene calls are TRBV11-1 and TRBJ2-7, with D possibly being TRBD2 (5 bases). The V end was cut by 5 bases, the J end by 6 bases, with 14 bases between. CDR3 length: 13 amino acids. CDR1 and CDR2 from the germline V gene are SGHAT and FQDESV (reference sequence). The CDR3 here is CASSTTTSLEQYF. The CDR3 nucleotides read TGTGCCAGCAGCACGACTACTAGTCTCGAGCAGTACTTC.

This chain joins TRBV30 and TRBJ1-2; D gene uncertain. Germline V gene data show CDR1 as GTSNPN and CDR2 as SVGIG (reference sequence). V was shortened by 1 base and J by 5 bases, with 11 bases between the two germline ends. This CDR3 region has 13 residues. CDR3 residues: CAWSDARDYGYTF. DNA of the CDR3: TGTGCCTGGAGTGACGCGCGGGATTATGGCTACACCTTC. The complete variable domain, with remaining parts taken from reference TRBV30 and TRBJ1-2, reads SQTIHQWPATLVQPVGSPLSLECTVEGTSNPNLYWYRQAAGRGLQLLFYSVGIGQISSEVPQNLSASRPQDRQFILSSKKLLLSDSGFYLCAWSDARDYGYTFGSGTRLTVV.

This clone was recorded once. V and J are TRBV10-3 and TRBJ1-6; a possible D gene is TRBD1 (6 bases). Germline-derived CDR1 and CDR2 are ENHRY and SYGVKD. The CDR3 runs to 14 residues. V gave up 4 bases and J gave up 6 bases, with 10 bases separating them. The CDR3 sequence is CAISGAGANSPLHF. DNA of the CDR3: TGTGCCATCAGTGGCGCAGGGGCTAATTCACCCCTCCACTTT.

This clone was picked up a small number of times. The chain employs TRBV9 and TRBJ1-1, with TRBD1 matching 7 bases. CDR3 length equals 17 residues. The V segment lost 0 bases and the J segment 0 bases; nucleotides outside the gene matches: 8. Germline CDR1 SGDLS, CDR2 YYNGEE. Here the CDR3 DNA reads TGTGCCAGCAGCGTAGGATTGTCGGACAGGTTGAACACTGAAGCTTTCTTT. Its protein is CASSVGLSDRLNTEAFF.

The chain is built from TRBV7-2 and TRBJ2-3; tentatively, D is TRBD2 (5 bases). CDR3 length equals 15 residues. V lost 5 bases and J lost 6, with 18 bases in between. The germline V gene has CDR1 SGHTA and CDR2 FQGNSA. The CDR3 reads CASSPQRIPRDTQYF. CDR3 DNA sequence: TGTGCCAGCAGCCCTCAGCGGATTCCGCGGGATACGCAGTATTTT.

This clone has only one observation. This rearrangement joins TRBV7-9 to TRBJ2-1; 7 nucleotides align to TRBD2. CDR1 is SEHNR, CDR2 FQNEAQ, per germline (reference sequence). This CDR3 comprises 17 residues. V shed 5 bases and J 2 bases; nucleotides not matched to a gene: 12. The CDR3 protein is CASSLPPGRGTYNEQFF. CDR3 nucleotides: TGTGCCAGCAGCCTACCCCCAGGGCGGGGGACCTACAATGAGCAGTTCTTC.

The gene calls are TRBV6-5 and TRBJ2-6; D is unclear. This CDR3 comprises 14 residues. Germline CDR1 MNHEY, CDR2 SVGAGI. Trimming removed 8 bases from V and 0 bases from J, with 8 bases in between. The CDR3 bases are TGTGCCAGCCGCCTAATCTCTGGGGCCAACGTCCTGACTTTC. It is translated as CASRLISGANVLTF.

The CDR3 DNA reads as TGTGCCAGCAGCCACTTCGCAACTAATGAAAAACTGTTTTTT. Protein: CASSHFATNEKLFF. J is TRBJ1-4 and V is TRBV5-4; no clear D. The V gene lost 4 bases and the J gene lost 0 bases, with 7 bases spanning the gap. This CDR3 has 14 amino acids. Per the germline V gene, CDR1 is SGHNT and CDR2 is YYREEE (reference sequence).

This clone appeared a single time. The chain joins TRBV6-1 to TRBJ1-4; D is unresolved. Germline values: CDR1 MNHNS, CDR2 SASEGT. There are 15 residues in the CDR3. Trimming shortened V by 1 base and J by 7 bases, and 13 bases separated the two germline ends. The CDR3, as DNA: TGTGCCAGCAGTGAAGAAGTATCAAGAGGTGAAAAACTGTTTTTT. This sequence encodes CASSEEVSRGEKLFF.

V usage is TRBV30 and J usage is TRBJ1-5; D ambiguous. This CDR3 is built from 14 residues. The V and J ends lost 2 bases and 2 bases respectively, with 10 bases between them. In germline, CDR1 is GTSNPN, CDR2 SVGIG (reference sequence). The CDR3 DNA sequence: TGTGCCTGGAGTCTGGGCGGGGGCAATCAGCCCCAGCATTTT. Translating gives CAWSLGGGNQPQHF. The full variable domain, rest sourced from reference TRBV30 and TRBJ1-5, is SQTIHQWPATLVQPVGSPLSLECTVEGTSNPNLYWYRQAAGRGLQLLFYSVGIGQISSEVPQNLSASRPQDRQFILSSKKLLLSDSGFYLCAWSLGGGNQPQHFGDGTRLSIL.

This sequence joins TRBV28 and TRBJ2-3; 7 bases are a match to TRBD1. The length of the CDR3 is 15 residues. Trimming took 6 bases from V and 5 from J; bases not matched to a gene: 11. CDR1 is MDHEN, CDR2 SYDVKM, per germline. CDR3 loop: CASSPGQASGDTQYF. The DNA of the CDR3 is TGTGCCAGCAGCCCCGGACAGGCATCGGGAGATACGCAGTATTTT.

The V and J genes are TRBV30 and TRBJ2-7; 7 nucleotides line up with TRBD1. Trimming at V came to 3 bases and at J to 4 bases, leaving 6 bases not matched to a gene. Germline CDR1 and CDR2: GTSNPN and SVGIG (reference sequence). The CDR3 runs to 13 residues. The CDR3 is CAWSSGTAYEQYF. The CDR3 DNA is TGTGCCTGGAGCTCCGGGACAGCATACGAGCAGTACTTC.

This chain connects TRBV6-1 to TRBJ1-1; perhaps TRBD1 as D (5 bases). CDR3 length: 15 residues. Germline V lookup: CDR1 MNHNS, CDR2 SASEGT. Trimming cost V 0 bases and J 5 bases, with 13 bases left between them. In nucleotides, the CDR3 is TGTGCCAGCAGTGAAGCGAAGGGGATTTGGACTGAAGCTTTCTTT. Protein: CASSEAKGIWTEAFF.

The chain recombines TRBV2 with TRBJ2-1; D might be TRBD2 (6 bases). This CDR3 has 14 residues. CDR1 and CDR2 from the germline V gene are SNHLY and FYNNEI. V dropped 10 bases and J dropped 0 bases, with 13 bases sitting between them. The CDR3 region has the DNA TGTGCCACAAGGAGGGACTTCTCCTACAATGAGCAGTTCTTC. Amino acid sequence: CATRRDFSYNEQFF.

The chain carries TRBV18 and TRBJ1-1, with TRBD1 matching over 12 bases. V shed 3 bases and J 11 bases; nucleotides not matched to a gene: 10. Germline V lookup: CDR1 KGHSH, CDR2 LQKENI. This CDR3 comprises 15 residues. CDR3 loop: CASSPWDRGRVIAFF. Written as DNA, the CDR3 is TGTGCCAGCTCACCTTGGGACAGGGGGCGCGTAATTGCTTTCTTT.